This T cell receptor beta chain was identified in a study of blood T cell repertoires in COVID-19. Study context: Spain, Italy and the United States supplied samples that represented acute and convalescent COVID-19. T cells, B-cell-depleted T cells, or PBMCs supplied cDNA or gDNA.

Original methodology: It was from reference gene primer amplification that nucleated cell counts were estimated. Libraries were prepared by immunoSEQ multiplex PCR; TCRdb keeps only in-frame clonotypes and omits some of them. Clone size and V and J calls were adopted from that table, with D and trimming inferred from the DNA. The sample lists tens of thousands of clones, about 83% occurring once. The V gene's germline CDR1 is SNHLY and CDR2 FYNNEI. The V end lost 6 bases, the J end lost 6 bases, and 11 bases lay between the germline ends. The CDR3 consists of 12 residues. V usage is TRBV2 and J usage is TRBJ1-1, with TRBD1 as a possible D gene (6 bases). The source material was peripheral blood. This receptor was taken from a man in his forties or fifties with acute or convalescent COVID-19. The CDR3 here is CASRRTAAEAFF. CDR3 coding DNA: TGTGCCAGCAGGAGGACAGCCGCTGAAGCTTTCTTT.